The 21 T cell receptor beta chains below were found in one sample sequenced in a study of cytomegalovirus exposure and HLA in healthy donors. Both 60 Vbeta primers and 13 Jbeta primers went into the PCR. The assay was immunoSEQ multiplex PCR, and TCRdb's table has in-frame clones only and misses some. The sample shows 200,000 to 250,000 clones, and approximately 1% sits with its ten largest clones. Material: PBMCs. All receptors come from a woman in her 30s in good health and CMV-seropositive.

The chain is built from TRBV11-2 and TRBJ2-3, with 7 positions matching TRBD2. Losses at the gene ends were 5 bases for V and 8 bases for J; bases not matched to a gene: 16. Germline assignment: CDR1 SGHAT and CDR2 FQNNGV. The CDR3 runs 16 residues. CDR3 region: CASSLTAGWGGGTQYF. The DNA for the CDR3 is TGTGCCAGCAGCCTCACAGCGGGGTGGGGTGGGGGTACGCAGTATTTT.

This chain connects TRBV4-1 to TRBJ1-1; D is possibly TRBD1 (5 bases). CDR3 length: 17 residues. V lost 0 bases, J lost 0 bases, and 14 bases lay in between. Germline assignment: CDR1 MGHRA and CDR2 YSYEKL. The CDR3 loop is CASSQDNGGRLNTEAFF. CDR3 coding DNA: TGCGCCAGCAGCCAAGACAACGGGGGACGGTTGAACACTGAAGCTTTCTTT.

The chain couples TRBV10-3 to TRBJ1-6, with 11 bases matching TRBD1. In germline, CDR1 is ENHRY, CDR2 SYGVKD. The J segment lost 6 bases and the V segment lost 2 bases, leaving 3 bases of the junction unmatched. The CDR3 has 16 amino acids. The DNA for the CDR3 is TGTGCCATCAGTGAGGGTGGGACAGGGGGTAATTCACCCCTCCACTTT. Residues: CAISEGGTGGNSPLHF.

The chain is built from TRBV7-2 and TRBJ1-5, with D perhaps matching TRBD1 (5 bases). This CDR3 has 13 residues. Germline loops: CDR1 SGHTA, CDR2 FQGNSA. V lost 5 bases to trimming and J lost 4 bases, with 9 bases between them. CDR3 loop: CASSRRENQPQHF. CDR3 bases: TGTGCCAGCAGCCGCAGGGAAAATCAGCCCCAGCATTTT.

CDR3 in DNA: TGTGCCAGCAGTCCCCAGGTCAACACCGGGGAGCTGTTTTTT. Translated: CASSPQVNTGELFF. The chain links TRBV6-4 to TRBJ2-2, with unresolved D. There are 14 residues in the CDR3. Trimming cost V 5 bases and J 2 bases, with 9 bases left between them. The germline V gene has CDR1 MRHNA and CDR2 SNTAGT.

This chain uses TRBV2 with TRBJ1-5; D is uncertain. Trimming shortened V by 5 bases and J by 4 bases, and 9 bases separated the two germline ends. The germline V gene encodes CDR1 SNHLY and CDR2 FYNNEI. The CDR3 has 13 amino acids. Here the CDR3 DNA reads TGTGCCAGCAGTCTACACAGAAATCAGCCCCAGCATTTT. It translates to CASSLHRNQPQHF.

This sequence joins TRBV28 and TRBJ1-2; 8 nucleotides line up with TRBD1. The CDR3 sequence is 19 residues long. Germline trimming cut 3 bases from V and 0 bases from J; bases unmatched to any gene: 15. From germline, CDR1 is MDHEN and CDR2 SYDVKM. CDR3 in amino acids: CASSFGGVTGGGSNYGYTF. The CDR3 nucleotides read TGTGCCAGCAGTTTTGGGGGCGTCACAGGGGGAGGCTCTAACTATGGCTACACCTTC.

The V and J genes are TRBV6-5 and TRBJ1-1; D is unclear. Germline CDR1 and CDR2: MNHEY and SVGAGI. Deletions cut 2 bases from V and 0 bases from J, with 13 bases between. This CDR3 is built from 16 residues. The CDR3 protein is CASSYGQALMNTEAFF. CDR3 nucleotide sequence: TGTGCCAGCAGTTACGGGCAGGCCCTCATGAACACTGAAGCTTTCTTT.

The chain carries TRBV11-2 and TRBJ2-7; weak D call: TRBD2 (6 bases). CDR1 is SGHAT, CDR2 FQNNGV, per germline. CDR3 length equals 14 residues. V dropped 6 bases and J dropped 1 base, with 13 bases sitting between them. The CDR3 DNA reads TGTGCCAGCAGTTTTGGGGGGTATTCCTACGAGCAGTACTTC. Encoded protein: CASSFGGYSYEQYF.

The chain links TRBV2 to TRBJ2-1; D ambiguous. CDR1 is SNHLY and CDR2 is FYNNEI in the germline V gene. Trimming removed 0 bases at V and 0 bases at J, with 9 bases between. This CDR3 has 16 amino acids. CDR3 region: CASSEARLNSYNEQFF. DNA for the CDR3: TGTGCCAGCAGTGAAGCTCGACTGAACTCCTACAATGAGCAGTTCTTC. Filled out from reference TRBV2 and TRBJ2-1, the complete variable domain reads EPEVTQTPSHQVTQMGQEVILRCVPISNHLYFYWYRQILGQKVEFLVSFYNNEISEKSEIFDDQFSVERPDGSNFTLKIRSTKLEDSAMYFCASSEARLNSYNEQFFGPGTRLTVL.

The chain has TRBV7-7 and TRBJ2-1; a possible D gene is TRBD2 (6 bases). V was shortened by 1 base and J by 9 bases, with 10 bases between the two germline ends. CDR1 and CDR2 (germline): SSHAT, FNYEAQ (reference sequence). This CDR3 has 13 amino acids. The CDR3 region is CASSLGLRGEQFF. CDR3 coding DNA: TGTGCCAGCAGCTTAGGTCTGCGGGGTGAGCAGTTCTTC.

This rearrangement joins TRBV7-2 to TRBJ1-5; the D gene is possibly TRBD1 (6 bases). This CDR3 region has 14 residues. In germline, CDR1 is SGHTA, CDR2 FQGNSA. Trimming removed 5 bases from V and 2 bases from J, with 10 bases in between. CDR3 region: CASSPRQGNQPQHF. CDR3 nucleotide sequence: TGTGCCAGCAGCCCCCGACAGGGCAATCAGCCCCAGCATTTT. Full variable domain (remainder filled in from reference TRBV7-2 and TRBJ1-5): GAGVSQSPSNKVTEKGKDVELRCDPISGHTALYWYRQSLGQGLEFLIYFQGNSAPDKSGLPSDRFSAERTGGSVSTLTIQRTQQEDSAVYLCASSPRQGNQPQHFGDGTRLSIL.

The chain combines TRBV27 with TRBJ1-1; tentatively, D is TRBD1 (5 bases). The CDR3 is 15 residues long. The germline gives CDR1 MNHEY, CDR2 SMNVEV (reference sequence). The V and J ends lost 5 bases and 0 bases respectively, with 13 bases between them. The CDR3 region has the DNA TGTGCCAGCAGTCCCCTGGGGGGGATGAACACTGAAGCTTTCTTT. Translated: CASSPLGGMNTEAFF.

This chain connects TRBV29-1 to TRBJ2-3; TRBD2 might be the D (6 bases). The V and J ends lost 3 bases and 3 bases respectively, with 10 bases between them. Per the germline V gene, CDR1 is SQVTM and CDR2 is ANQGSEA. This CDR3 spans 13 amino acids. The CDR3 is CSVDSSGTDTQYF. For the CDR3, the DNA is TGCAGCGTTGACTCGAGCGGGACAGATACGCAGTATTTT.

The chain is built from TRBV9 and TRBJ2-7; 10 bases are a match to TRBD1. Germline V CDR1 and CDR2: SGDLS, YYNGEE. This CDR3 comprises 17 residues. V shed 0 bases, J shed 4 bases, and the junction held 10 bases outside the gene matches. The CDR3 sequence: CASSVGDRDRGRYEQYF. In DNA, the CDR3 is TGTGCCAGCAGCGTAGGAGACCGGGACAGGGGTCGATACGAGCAGTACTTC.

J is TRBJ1-5 and V is TRBV19; the match to TRBD1 covers 7 bases. V lost 0 bases and J lost 7; bases outside the gene matches: 6. Germline values: CDR1 LNHDA, CDR2 SQIVND (reference sequence). This CDR3 comprises 15 residues. CDR3 in DNA: TGTGCCAGTAGTATAGATACCGTAGGGGGCCAGCCCCAGCATTTT. Translation gives CASSIDTVGGQPQHF. Looking up the rest from reference TRBV19 and TRBJ1-5 gives the full variable domain: DGGITQSPKYLFRKEGQNVTLSCEQNLNHDAMYWYRQDPGQGLRLIYYSQIVNDFQKGDIAEGYSVSREKKESFPLTVTSAQKNPTAFYLCASSIDTVGGQPQHFGDGTRLSIL.

The chain couples TRBV6-1 to TRBJ1-5; D perhaps matches TRBD1 (6 bases). CDR1 and CDR2 from the germline V gene are MNHNS and SASEGT. V shed 5 bases and J shed 11 bases, with 16 bases lying between them. The CDR3 sequence is 13 residues long. The CDR3 DNA is TGTGCCAGCAGTTTTGGACAGTCCCAGACCCAGCATTTT. It specifies CASSFGQSQTQHF.

The rearrangement uses TRBV15 and TRBJ1-1, with TRBD1 as a possible D gene (5 bases). This CDR3 spans 15 amino acids. Germline loops: CDR1 LNHNV, CDR2 YYDKDF (reference sequence). V was pared by 0 bases and J by 5 bases, with 13 bases between. CDR3 DNA: TGTGCCACCAGCAGAGATCGGGGGGGAGGGACTGAAGCTTTCTTT. This gives the protein CATSRDRGGGTEAFF. Drawing the rest from reference TRBV15 and TRBJ1-1, the complete variable domain is DAMVIQNPRYQVTQFGKPVTLSCSQTLNHNVMYWYQQKSSQAPKLLFHYYDKDFNNEADTPDNFQSRRPNTSFCFLDIRSPGLGDTAMYLCATSRDRGGGTEAFFGQGTRLTVV.

V gene TRBV2 combines with J gene TRBJ2-1; unclear D gene. Trimming cost V 6 bases and J 5 bases, with 8 bases left between them. This CDR3 region has 12 residues. Germline assignment: CDR1 SNHLY and CDR2 FYNNEI. The CDR3: CASSVEDNEQFF. The DNA for the CDR3 is TGTGCCAGCAGCGTTGAGGACAATGAGCAGTTCTTC.

CDR3 loop: CASSMGLFEKLFF. The CDR3 bases are TGTGCCAGCAGTATGGGACTGTTTGAAAAACTGTTTTTT. This chain connects TRBV27 to TRBJ1-4; maybe TRBD1 (5 bases). The V end was cut by 5 bases, the J end by 7 bases, with 11 bases between. Germline-derived CDR1 and CDR2 are MNHEY and SMNVEV (reference sequence). The CDR3 is made up of 13 amino acids.

CDR3 in amino acids: CASSQGLAGTYEQYF. DNA for the CDR3: TGCGCCAGCAGCCAAGGACTAGCGGGGACCTACGAGCAGTACTTC. This chain connects TRBV5-1 to TRBJ2-7; 12 bases align to TRBD2. The junction had 4 bases not matched to a gene; V was cut back by 4 bases and J by 2 bases. CDR3 length: 15 amino acids. The germline gives CDR1 SGHRS, CDR2 YFSETQ.